The 23 T cell receptor beta chains listed next were all sequenced from one sample in a study of T cell repertoires in cytomegalovirus infection. These receptors have no identified antigens. Each CDR3 protein gets one entry after TCRdb re-called the reads with MiXCR. The sample shows approximately 730,000 distinct CDR3 sequences, almost 30% of them seen only once. The sequencing used cultured CD8+ T cells from PBMCs, collected from culture after CMV antigen stimulation. These receptors came from a human donor in good health (CMV status not recorded). Some clones in this sample may be carry-over from other donors' samples.

This clonotype appeared a few times. This chain joins TRBV6-5 and TRBJ1-3; D uncertain. Germline V gene lookup returns CDR1 MNHEY and CDR2 SVGAGI. The CDR3 extends over 14 amino acids. V was pared by 2 bases and J by 3 bases, with 8 bases between. This chain's CDR3 is CASSYLAGGNTIYF. The CDR3 DNA reads as TGTGCCAGCAGTTACCTTGCTGGTGGAAACACCATATATTTT.

The chain recombines TRBV12-3 or TRBV12-4 with TRBJ2-1; D uncertain. The V end was cut by 6 bases, the J end by 8 bases, with 11 bases between. The CDR3 loop spans 12 amino acids. The CDR3 DNA follows: TGTGCCAGCAGGTCTAGGTGGGATGAGCAGTTCTTC. Translation gives CASRSRWDEQFF.

J is TRBJ2-3 and V is TRBV7-9; possibly TRBD1 for D (6 bases). Trimming took 3 bases from V and 9 from J, leaving 7 bases between them. The germline CDR1 and CDR2 sequences are SEHNR and FQNEAQ (reference sequence). The CDR3 is 11 amino acids. The CDR3 is CASSFQGTQYF. The CDR3, as DNA: TGTGCCAGCAGCTTCCAGGGGACGCAGTATTTT.

This clonotype was found many times. This chain connects TRBV7-9 to TRBJ2-3; D unresolved. The CDR3 length is 14 residues. Germline V CDR1 and CDR2: SEHNR, FQNEAQ (reference sequence). V lost 5 bases, J lost 4 bases, and 13 bases lay in between. DNA for the CDR3: TGTGCCAGCAGCGAGATCATTAAGTCAGATACGCAGTATTTT. This gives the protein CASSEIIKSDTQYF.

The chain uses TRBV6-5 and TRBJ2-7; a weak D match, TRBD1 (5 bases). Deletions cut 7 bases from V and 2 bases from J, with 12 bases between. CDR3 size: 13 residues. The germline CDR1 and CDR2 sequences are MNHEY and SVGAGI. As DNA, the CDR3 is TGTGCCAGCACCCCCGACAGAGCCTACGAGCAGTACTTC. Encoded protein: CASTPDRAYEQYF.

This clonotype was seen repeatedly, ten times or more. The rearrangement joins TRBV7-8 to TRBJ2-1; TRBD2 matches 9 bases. This CDR3 has 16 amino acids. The J segment lost 5 bases and the V segment lost 5 bases, leaving 10 bases of the junction unmatched. Germline CDR1 reads SGHVS; CDR2 reads FQNEAQ. The chain's CDR3 is CASSLASGGFDNEQFF. The DNA of the CDR3 is TGTGCCAGCAGCCTCGCGAGCGGGGGGTTCGACAATGAGCAGTTCTTC. The complete variable domain, with remaining parts taken from reference TRBV7-8 and TRBJ2-1, reads GAGVSQSPRYKVAKRGQDVALRCDPISGHVSLFWYQQALGQGPEFLTYFQNEAQLDKSGLPSDRFFAERPEGSVSTLKIQRTQQEDSAVYLCASSLASGGFDNEQFFGPGTRLTVL.

Here the CDR3 DNA reads TGTGCCAGCAGCCAAGAGAGAGCGGGGGGGCGCTACGAGCAGTACTTC. It is translated as CASSQERAGGRYEQYF. The V gene is TRBV4-2, the J gene TRBJ2-7, with 10 bases matching TRBD2. The CDR3 is 16 amino acids. After removal of 0 bases from V and 3 bases from J, the junction contained 5 bases not matched to a gene. Germline V gene data show CDR1 as LGHNA and CDR2 as YNFKEQ.

The CDR3 coding sequence is TGTGCCAGCAAATCCTACCCCCAAGAGACCCAGTACTTC. Encoded protein: CASKSYPQETQYF. The V call is TRBV6-6, the J call TRBJ2-5; D is unresolved. The CDR3 covers 13 residues. Germline CDR1 MNHNY, CDR2 SVGAGI (reference sequence). V lost 7 bases to trimming and J lost 1 base, with 10 bases between them.

The chain carries TRBV7-6 and TRBJ1-1; unclear D gene. The CDR3 runs 15 residues. V was trimmed by 1 base and J by 8 bases, leaving 17 bases between them. CDR1 SGHVS and CDR2 FNYEAQ come from the germline V gene. CDR3 bases: TGTGCCAGCAGCTTAGGCCCTAGCCCACCGTCCGAAGCTTTCTTT. Its translation: CASSLGPSPPSEAFF.

This clonotype was picked up a small number of times. This chain joins TRBV12-5 and TRBJ1-4; no clear D. Germline lookup yields CDR1 LGHNT and CDR2 FRNRAP. This CDR3 comprises 14 residues. Trimming pared 2 bases from V and 0 bases from J, leaving 4 bases between. As DNA, the CDR3 is TGTGCTAGTGGTTTGACAGCAACTAATGAAAAACTGTTTTTT. Protein: CASGLTATNEKLFF.

This clonotype was counted between two and nine times. J is TRBJ2-7 and V is TRBV7-2; D may match TRBD1 or TRBD2 (5 bases each). The CDR3 runs 15 residues. Germline V lookup: CDR1 SGHTA, CDR2 FQGNSA. V was cut by 5 bases and J by 0 bases, with 14 bases left in between. This CDR3 is CASSGGAGSSYEQYF. The CDR3 nucleotides are TGTGCCAGCAGCGGTGGGGCTGGGAGCTCCTACGAGCAGTACTTC.

This clonotype was seen just once. The chain employs TRBV27 and TRBJ1-6; D may be TRBD1 (6 bases). Germline V lookup: CDR1 MNHEY, CDR2 SMNVEV (reference sequence). Trimming removed 7 bases from V and 9 bases from J, with 16 bases in between. The length of the CDR3 is 14 residues. As DNA, the CDR3 is TGTGCCAGCACCTCACAGGGTTTCCTTTCACCCCTCCACTTT. Amino acid sequence: CASTSQGFLSPLHF.

The genes are TRBV6-1 and TRBJ2-7; D is undetermined. Germline lookup yields CDR1 MNHNS and CDR2 SASEGT. The CDR3 totals 16 residues. Trimming took 1 base from V and 0 from J, leaving 13 bases between them. CDR3 residues: CASSEGFRASSYEQYV. CDR3 DNA: TGTGCCAGCAGTGAAGGGTTTAGGGCGAGCTCCTACGAGCAGTACGTC.

This clonotype has only a few counts. This chain connects TRBV15 to TRBJ2-2, with 10 bases fitting TRBD1. This CDR3 spans 18 amino acids. J gave up 3 bases and V 5 bases, and 12 bases lay outside the gene matches. The germline gives CDR1 LNHNV, CDR2 YYDKDF (reference sequence). This chain's CDR3 is CATSDHPTGGKDTGELFF. The CDR3 coding sequence is TGTGCCACCAGCGACCATCCGACAGGGGGCAAGGACACCGGGGAGCTGTTTTTT.

In the case of this clonotype: A much more abundant neighbour one base away suggests this may be a read error. In DNA, the CDR3 is TGTGCCGGCGCCATAAAGGAGCTGAGCTCCTACAATGAGCAGTTCTTC. Its protein is CAGAIKELSSYNEQFF. The rearrangement links TRBV7-2 to TRBJ2-1, with D unresolved. V shed 11 bases and J shed 0 bases, with 20 bases lying between them. Germline V gene lookup returns CDR1 SGHTA and CDR2 FQGNSA. The CDR3 spans 16 residues.

There are many counts of this clonotype. The J gene is TRBJ2-1, the V gene TRBV7-9; the D gene is possibly TRBD1 (5 bases). V lost 7 bases, J lost 4 bases, and 20 bases lay in between. Germline CDR1 reads SEHNR; CDR2 reads FQNEAQ (reference sequence). CDR3 length: 16 residues. This CDR3 reads CASTETQGALYNEQFF. CDR3 in DNA: TGTGCCAGCACCGAGACCCAGGGCGCTCTATACAATGAGCAGTTCTTC.

This clonotype was picked up a small number of times. The rearrangement links TRBV7-2 to TRBJ2-3; the match to TRBD2 covers 15 bases. V dropped 5 bases and J dropped 15; count of bases not matched to a gene: 9. Germline V gene lookup returns CDR1 SGHTA and CDR2 FQGNSA. This CDR3 spans 14 amino acids. The CDR3: CASSPWTSGGAEYF. The CDR3 bases are TGTGCCAGCAGCCCGTGGACTAGCGGGGGGGCCGAATATTTT. The entire variable domain, with the rest obtained from reference TRBV7-2 and TRBJ2-3, is as follows: GAGVSQSPSNKVTEKGKDVELRCDPISGHTALYWYRQSLGQGLEFLIYFQGNSAPDKSGLPSDRFSAERTGGSVSTLTIQRTQQEDSAVYLCASSPWTSGGAEYFGPGTRLTVL.

V gene TRBV2 combines with J gene TRBJ1-4; the D is unclear. Trimming removed 2 bases at V and 8 bases at J, with 12 bases between. There are 14 residues in the CDR3. Germline V lookup: CDR1 SNHLY, CDR2 FYNNEI. CDR3 amino acids: CASSEYGNVEKLFF. The CDR3 bases are TGTGCCAGCAGTGAATATGGAAATGTGGAAAAACTGTTTTTT.

This clonotype was seen more than once but under ten times. This chain uses TRBV23-1 with TRBJ2-7; TRBD1 matches 8 bases. TRBV23-1 is reported as an ORF; its role is uncertain. This CDR3 is built from 15 residues. The J segment lost 4 bases and the V segment lost 0 bases, leaving 5 bases of the junction unmatched. CDR3 bases: TGCGCCAGCAGTCAATCGAAACAGGGGGTTTACGAGCAGTACGTC. Amino acid sequence: CASSQSKQGVYEQYV.

The table lists this clonotype with a few counts. J is TRBJ2-7 and V is TRBV20-1; 7 bases are shared with TRBD1. Per germline, CDR1 DFQATT and CDR2 SNEGSKA (reference sequence). The length of the CDR3 is 13 residues. With V trimmed by 5 bases and J by 1 base, 5 bases remained unmatched. The DNA of the CDR3 is TGCAGTGCTTACAGGGGAGATTCCTACGAGCAGTACTTC. It codes for CSAYRGDSYEQYF.

In this sample, this clonotype turned up many times. The rearrangement links TRBV12-3 or TRBV12-4 to TRBJ1-5; TRBD1 agrees at 7 bases. V trimming: 7 bases; J trimming: 2 bases; junction bases outside the gene matches: 17. The CDR3 sequence is 18 residues long. The CDR3 spells CASTIGDRIFLGNQPQHF. The CDR3 nucleotides are TGTGCCAGCACCATAGGGGACAGAATTTTCTTGGGCAATCAGCCCCAGCATTTT.

A note on this clonotype: An end of the junction does not agree with germline; a read error may underlie this. The chain recombines TRBV4-1 with TRBJ1-2, with D hard to call. CDR1 and CDR2 (germline): MGHRA, YSYEKL. The CDR3 is 13 amino acids. Here the CDR3 DNA reads TGTGCCAGCTACGGCACGATGGCCTATGGCTACACCTTC. It is translated as CASYGTMAYGYTF.

The rearrangement joins TRBV6-6 to TRBJ1-1; D gene unclear. Between the trimmed V and J ends, which lost 4 bases and 1 base, there was a span of 16 bases. CDR1 and CDR2 (germline): MNHNY, SVGAGI (reference sequence). The CDR3 length is 16 residues. The CDR3 is CASSSLTQPKNTEAFF. Here the CDR3 DNA reads TGTGCCAGCAGTTCCCTGACACAGCCTAAGAACACTGAAGCTTTCTTT.